The 16 T cell receptor beta chains below were found in one sample sequenced in a study of human T cells and chemical hapten exposure (dated by TCRdb to the early 2020s). This specimen's time point label, per the study, means: patch test 3, about 24 weeks after DPC sensitization. The treatment or condition label, as the study defines it: therapeutic diphenylcyclopropenone sensitization with weekly scalp DPC. Total RNA was extracted from unfractionated whole blood that had been collected in Tempus Blood RNA tubes. To prepare the library, RACE was applied. Data came from a NextSeq 500. Using fastp at Q25 and MiXCR, TCRdb reprocessed the public reads and kept productive beta chains. Rows with a matching CDR3 protein are joined into one entry that keeps the most common DNA and genes. Present in this sample are around 40,000 distinct CDR3 sequences, roughly 13% of which were seen just once. Of the sample, 2% to 2.5% is held by the ten largest clones.

The sequenced sample was whole blood, obtained in connection with sensitization to the hapten diphenylcyclopropenone (DPC). These receptors were obtained from a woman aged 40 to 50 with alopecia areata. Some clones in this sample may be carry-over from other donors' samples.

This clonotype was seen many times. This chain connects TRBV7-6 to TRBJ1-5; D gene ambiguous. The CDR3 sequence is 17 residues long. Trimming stripped 0 bases from V and 2 bases from J, with 14 bases between. Germline CDR1 reads SGHVS; CDR2 reads FNYEAQ. The CDR3 reads CASSLAAAGSGNQPQHF. The DNA of the CDR3 is TGTGCCAGCAGCTTAGCGGCGGCGGGGTCAGGCAATCAGCCCCAGCATTTT.

Ten or more counts support this clonotype. The J gene is TRBJ2-5, the V gene TRBV7-6, with 8 bases that match TRBD1. The junction had 16 bases not matched to a gene; V was cut back by 5 bases and J by 2 bases. This CDR3 has 18 amino acids. Germline CDR1 and CDR2: SGHVS and FNYEAQ. The CDR3 loop is CASSLRPLAGGLQETQYF. Here the CDR3 DNA reads TGTGCCAGCAGCCTTAGGCCGCTGGCAGGGGGCCTACAAGAGACCCAGTACTTC.

This clonotype showed up just a few times. The chain couples TRBV20-1 to TRBJ2-2; unclear D gene. Trimming removed 0 bases from V and 1 base from J, with 9 bases in between. Germline V gene lookup returns CDR1 DFQATT and CDR2 SNEGSKA (reference sequence). This CDR3 is built from 15 residues. The CDR3 bases are TGCAGTGCTAGAGAGTTACAATGGAACACCGGGGAGCTGTTTTTT. Translation gives CSARELQWNTGELFF.

This clonotype came up many times. The rearrangement links TRBV5-1 to TRBJ2-1; 9 bases fit TRBD2. J lost 4 bases, V lost 0 bases, and 2 bases had no gene match. This CDR3 spans 15 amino acids. CDR1 SGHRS and CDR2 YFSETQ come from the germline V gene. DNA of the CDR3: TGCGCCAGCAGCTTGGAGCTAGCGGGGTACAATGAGCAGTTCTTC. It codes for CASSLELAGYNEQFF. The variable domain in full, with the rest retrieved from reference TRBV5-1 and TRBJ2-1, is KAGVTQTPRYLIKTRGQQVTLSCSPISGHRSVSWYQQTPGQGLQFLFEYFSETQRNKGNFPGRFSGRQFSNSRSEMNVSTLELGDSALYLCASSLELAGYNEQFFGPGTRLTVL.

This clonotype was recorded at least ten times. V and J are TRBV20-1 and TRBJ1-1, with D perhaps TRBD1 (6 bases). Germline V CDR1 and CDR2: DFQATT, SNEGSKA (reference sequence). V was cut by 2 bases and J by 4 bases, with 14 bases left in between. This CDR3 spans 14 amino acids. As DNA, the CDR3 is TGCAGTGCTAGACCCGGGGGCCTGATCACTGAAGCTTTCTTT. Translating it yields CSARPGGLITEAFF.

This clonotype was seen ten or more times. J is TRBJ1-1 and V is TRBV28; maybe TRBD1 (6 bases). The germline V gene has CDR1 MDHEN and CDR2 SYDVKM. The CDR3 runs 15 residues. V lost 8 bases, J lost 1 base, and 17 bases lay in between. The CDR3 nucleotides read TGTGCCAGCCCCCCGACGGGGGGCCGGAACACTGAAGCTTTCTTT. This codes for CASPPTGGRNTEAFF.

This clonotype has a handful of counts. This sequence joins TRBV6-1 and TRBJ2-7; D may be TRBD1 (5 bases). The V and J ends lost 4 bases and 6 bases respectively, with 10 bases between them. There are 12 residues in the CDR3. Germline loops: CDR1 MNHNS, CDR2 SASEGT. CDR3 sequence reads: CASSALTAEQYF. The DNA of the CDR3 is TGTGCCAGCAGTGCCTTGACAGCCGAGCAGTACTTC.

The rearrangement joins TRBV20-1 to TRBJ2-5; D may be TRBD2 (6 bases). There are 11 residues in the CDR3. The germline CDR1 and CDR2 sequences are DFQATT and SNEGSKA (reference sequence). The V and J ends lost 5 bases and 5 bases respectively, with 9 bases between them. CDR3 nucleotide sequence: TGCAGTGCTGGGACTCGCGAGACCCAGTACTTC. Amino acids: CSAGTRETQYF.

This clonotype was recorded at least ten times. The chain recombines TRBV29-1 with TRBJ2-5; 9 bases map to TRBD1. With 7 bases clipped from V and 4 bases from J, the junction kept 7 bases outside the gene matches. Germline values: CDR1 SQVTM, CDR2 ANQGSEA. The CDR3 extends over 13 amino acids. Written as DNA, the CDR3 is TGCAGCGCGGGACAGGGAGGGAGAGAGACCCAGTACTTC. Its translation: CSAGQGGRETQYF.

The rearrangement joins TRBV6-6 to TRBJ2-7, with TRBD1 identical over 9 bases. The V gene end was trimmed by 6 bases and the J gene end by 6 bases; junction bases not matched to a gene: 9. CDR3 size: 14 residues. Per germline, CDR1 MNHNY and CDR2 SVGAGI (reference sequence). This chain's CDR3 is CASSMPGQGSEQYF. The CDR3 region has the DNA TGTGCCAGCAGCATGCCGGGACAGGGTAGCGAGCAGTACTTC.

This clonotype was observed a few times. V gene TRBV4-1 combines with J gene TRBJ2-6; D ambiguous. This CDR3 has 15 amino acids. Germline V gene sequence: CDR1 MGHRA, CDR2 YSYEKL. V lost 3 bases to trimming and J lost 0 bases, with 6 bases between them. The CDR3: CASSHGPSGANVLTF. The CDR3 DNA follows: TGCGCCAGCAGCCACGGCCCCTCTGGGGCCAACGTCCTGACTTTC.

This clonotype has only a few counts. The V gene is TRBV9, the J gene TRBJ1-1; no definite D call. The V and J ends lost 6 bases and 3 bases respectively, with 18 bases between them. The CDR3 is 15 residues long. The germline gives CDR1 SGDLS, CDR2 YYNGEE. DNA for the CDR3: TGTGCCAGCACCGTTGGAGCCACCACTCACACTGAAGCTTTCTTT. Encoded protein: CASTVGATTHTEAFF.

V gene TRBV5-1 combines with J gene TRBJ1-6; 7 nucleotides agree with TRBD1. The ends lost 8 bases at V and 5 bases at J; junction bases unmatched: 10. The germline gives CDR1 SGHRS, CDR2 YFSETQ. This CDR3 contains 15 residues. The CDR3 region has the DNA TGCGCCAGTACGGGACAGAGCCCGGATAATTCACCCCTCCACTTT. It codes for CASTGQSPDNSPLHF.

This clonotype was seen more than once but under ten times. This sequence joins TRBV28 and TRBJ2-7; D uncertain. CDR3 length: 14 residues. V lost 5 bases and J 2 bases, leaving 13 bases between the germline ends. CDR1 is MDHEN and CDR2 is SYDVKM in the germline V gene. The CDR3 nucleotides are TGTGCCAGCAGTCCGGTAGAGCAAACCTACGAGCAGTACTTC. Protein: CASSPVEQTYEQYF.

This clonotype was observed many times. The rearrangement links TRBV3-1 to TRBJ2-7; TRBD2 is a possible D gene (6 bases). V shed 4 bases and J shed 1 base, with 14 bases lying between them. CDR1 and CDR2 (germline): LGHDT, YNNKEL (reference sequence). CDR3 length equals 15 residues. The CDR3 DNA follows: TGTGCCAGCAGCCTTGCAGCGGGTGTTTCCTACGAGCAGTACTTC. It encodes CASSLAAGVSYEQYF.

The CDR3 loop reads CASSLVYEQFF. CDR3 nucleotide sequence: TGTGCCAGCAGCTTAGTTTATGAGCAGTTCTTC. The chain combines TRBV7-2 with TRBJ2-1, with D unclear. The germline V gene encodes CDR1 SGHTA and CDR2 FQGNSA. Between the trimmed V and J ends, which lost 1 base and 8 bases, there was a span of 3 bases. The CDR3 totals 11 residues.